The clone carrying this TCR beta chain was counted between two and nine times. Its target is not known. Trimming at V came to 7 bases and at J to 2 bases, leaving 9 bases not matched to a gene. Germline-derived CDR1 and CDR2 are SGHRS and YFSETQ. The CDR3 length is 15 residues. Making the TCR beta libraries involved quantitative 5'-RACE with molecular barcodes. TCRdb recomputed calls from the 5' RACE reads with MiXCR, one row per CDR3 protein. The data show roughly 440,000 distinct CDR3 sequences, with under 20% seen just once and over 0.9% held by the top ten. This record comes from a study of CD8 T cells in ankylosing spondylitis. Study-wide findings and caveats: Several highly homologous variants formed a TCR beta motif that appeared characteristic of ankylosing spondylitis blood. Clones linked to disease were reported to show significant enrichment in matched ankylosing spondylitis synovial fluid.

The J gene is TRBJ2-1, the V gene TRBV5-1; TRBD1 aligns across 7 bases. This clonotype originated in a male donor with ankylosing spondylitis. Sequencing used blood, either unsorted or a sorted T cell fraction (not recorded which). CDR3 sequence reads: CASCTGTATYNEQFF. The CDR3 bases are TGCGCCAGCTGTACCGGGACAGCCACCTACAATGAGCAGTTCTTC. The whole variable domain, filled in from reference TRBV5-1 and TRBJ2-1, reads KAGVTQTPRYLIKTRGQQVTLSCSPISGHRSVSWYQQTPGQGLQFLFEYFSETQRNKGNFPGRFSGRQFSNSRSEMNVSTLELGDSALYLCASCTGTATYNEQFFGPGTRLTVL.